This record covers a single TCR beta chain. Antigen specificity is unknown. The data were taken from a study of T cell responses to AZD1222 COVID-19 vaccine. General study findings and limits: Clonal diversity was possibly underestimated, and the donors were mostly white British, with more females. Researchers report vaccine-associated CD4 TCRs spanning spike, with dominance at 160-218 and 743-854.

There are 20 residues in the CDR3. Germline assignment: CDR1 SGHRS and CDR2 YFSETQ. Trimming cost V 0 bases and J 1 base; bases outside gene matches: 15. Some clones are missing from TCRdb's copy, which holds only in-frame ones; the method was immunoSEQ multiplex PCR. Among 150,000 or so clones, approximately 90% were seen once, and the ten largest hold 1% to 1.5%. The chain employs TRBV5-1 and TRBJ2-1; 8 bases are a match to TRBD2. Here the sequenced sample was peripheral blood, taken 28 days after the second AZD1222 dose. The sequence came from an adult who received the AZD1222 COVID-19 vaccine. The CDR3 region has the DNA TGCGCCAGCAGCTTGGCCGTTTCAATTTTCCGGGAGGGGTCCTACAATGAGCAGTTCTTC. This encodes CASSLAVSIFREGSYNEQFF.